The rows below give T cell receptor beta chains drawn from one sample of a study of cytomegalovirus exposure and HLA in healthy donors. TCRdb's table, derived via immunoSEQ multiplex PCR, lists solely in-frame clones and lacks some. The profile shows 140,000 to 150,000 clones, approximately 90% of them singletons. The sample comprised PBMCs. The receptors come from a man aged 18 to 35 in good health and CMV-seronegative. The CDR3 runs from the conserved cysteine through the conserved F or W. Each record gives: V gene, clone size, D gene, J gene, CDR3 protein, CDR3 DNA. The D gene is left open where the match is weak. Clone size is not always given. Where it is, it says once, few, many or a class for expanded clones.

>TRBV5-1|-|-|TRBJ1-2
CASSLDGQGQYGYTF
TGCGCCAGCAGCTTGGATGGCCAGGGGCAGTATGGCTACACCTTC
>TRBV7-9|-|-|TRBJ2-1
CASSLARGYNEQFF
TGTGCCAGCAGCTTAGCGCGAGGATACAATGAGCAGTTCTTC
>TRBV5-1|-|-|TRBJ1-1
CASSWGRNTEAFF
TGCGCCAGCAGCTGGGGCAGGAACACTGAAGCTTTCTTT
>TRBV5-1|-|TRBD1|TRBJ1-6
CASSLSPGQPNSPLHF
TGCGCCAGCAGCTTGTCCCCGGGACAGCCAAATTCACCCCTCCACTTT
>TRBV12-5|-|-|TRBJ2-1
CASGLGESYNEQFF
TGTGCTAGTGGTTTGGGCGAGTCCTACAATGAGCAGTTCTTC
>TRBV5-1|once|TRBD2|TRBJ2-7
CASSRGDSYEQYF
TGCGCCAGCAGCCGGGGGGACTCCTACGAGCAGTACTTC
>TRBV7-9|-|TRBD1|TRBJ1-2
CASSHSGTDYGYTF
TGTGCCAGCAGCCACTCCGGGACAGACTATGGCTACACCTTC
>TRBV28|-|-|TRBJ2-2
CASSPPLSRSGELFF
TGTGCCAGCAGTCCGCCCCTAAGTAGATCCGGGGAGCTGTTTTTT
>TRBV5-1|-|-|TRBJ2-2
CASSLAPGGFNTGELFF
TGCGCCAGCAGCTTGGCCCCAGGCGGGTTCAACACCGGGGAGCTGTTTTTT
>TRBV25-1|-|-|TRBJ1-1
CASSESQSEAFF
TGTGCCAGCAGTGAATCCCAGTCTGAAGCTTTCTTT
>TRBV19|-|TRBD1|TRBJ1-2
CASRGQYYGYTF
TGTGCCAGTAGGGGACAGTACTATGGCTACACCTTC
>TRBV18|-|-|TRBJ2-5
CASSPKRETQYF
TGTGCCAGCTCACCAAAGAGAGAGACCCAGTACTTC
>TRBV18|-|-|TRBJ2-4
CASSPPSAGDAKNIQYF
TGTGCCAGCTCACCACCTTCGGCAGGGGACGCCAAAAACATTCAGTACTTC
>TRBV5-6|-|-|TRBJ1-6
CASSFEGKGSPLHF
TGTGCCAGCAGCTTTGAGGGAAAGGGTTCACCCCTCCACTTT
>TRBV11-3|-|TRBD1|TRBJ2-3
CASSSKDRADTQYF
TGTGCCAGCAGCTCAAAGGACAGGGCAGATACGCAGTATTTT
>TRBV9|-|TRBD2|TRBJ2-3
CASSVGVAGFTDTQYF
TGTGCCAGCAGCGTAGGGGTAGCGGGATTCACAGATACGCAGTATTTT
>TRBV5-1|-|TRBD1|TRBJ2-5
CASSSRSGGGETQYF
TGCGCCAGCAGCTCAAGATCAGGGGGCGGAGAGACCCAGTACTTC
>TRBV4-2|-|TRBD1|TRBJ1-5
CASSQGARDRAQPQHF
TGTGCCAGCAGCCAAGGGGCTAGGGACAGGGCGCAGCCCCAGCATTTT
>TRBV7-3|-|TRBD2|TRBJ2-1
CASSLSSGGLNEQFF
TGTGCCAGCAGCTTAAGTAGCGGGGGGCTCAATGAGCAGTTCTTC
>TRBV9|once|TRBD2|TRBJ2-5
CASSVQLAGETQYF
TGTGCCAGCAGCGTACAACTAGCGGGAGAGACCCAGTACTTC
>TRBV5-1|once|TRBD2|TRBJ2-5
CASSLGLAGQETQYF
TGCGCCAGCAGCTTGGGTCTAGCGGGGCAAGAGACCCAGTACTTC
>TRBV6-1|-|-|TRBJ1-2
CASSEVGYRDSGSYGYTF
TGTGCCAGCAGTGAAGTTGGCTATCGAGATTCAGGTAGCTATGGCTACACCTTC
>TRBV9|-|-|TRBJ2-3
CASSVGLLVAPKGPDTQYF
TGTGCCAGCAGCGTAGGCCTCCTGGTTGCCCCAAAGGGGCCAGATACGCAGTATTTT
>TRBV19|-|TRBD1|TRBJ2-1
CASSRRNRGTYNEQFF
TGTGCCAGTAGTCGCCGCAACAGGGGTACCTACAATGAGCAGTTCTTC
>TRBV7-2|-|-|TRBJ2-3
CASSLRGYGADTQYF
TGTGCCAGCAGCTTAAGGGGGTATGGGGCAGATACGCAGTATTTT
>TRBV2|once|TRBD1|TRBJ2-2
CASSEQTGVDTGELFF
TGTGCCAGCAGTGAACAGACAGGGGTGGACACCGGGGAGCTGTTTTTT
>TRBV15|-|-|TRBJ2-7
CATSRGGTSYEQYF
TGTGCCACCAGCAGAGGCGGCACCTCCTACGAGCAGTACTTC
>TRBV5-4|few|TRBD2|TRBJ2-5
CASSPGGSGSQETQYF
TGTGCCAGCAGCCCGGGGGGTAGCGGGAGCCAGGAGACCCAGTACTTC
>TRBV4-3|-|TRBD1|TRBJ1-3
CASSHRDRGSGNTIYF
TGCGCCAGCAGCCACAGGGACAGGGGCTCTGGAAACACCATATATTTT
>TRBV30|-|-|TRBJ2-1
CAWRVSRSLISEQFF
TGTGCCTGGAGGGTTAGCCGGTCCTTGATTTCTGAGCAGTTCTTC
>TRBV13|-|TRBD2|TRBJ2-1
CASSSGSNEQFF
TGTGCCAGCAGCAGCGGGAGCAATGAGCAGTTCTTC
>TRBV5-1|-|TRBD1|TRBJ1-1
CASRAGTGGTEAFF
TGCGCCAGCAGGGCCGGGACAGGGGGCACTGAAGCTTTCTTT
>TRBV9|-|TRBD1|TRBJ2-2
CASNTGGAGTGELFF
TGTGCCAGTAATACAGGGGGCGCCGGCACCGGGGAGCTGTTTTTT
>TRBV9|-|TRBD2|TRBJ2-1
CASSPTSGGEDNEQFF
TGTGCCAGCAGCCCTACTAGCGGGGGGGAAGACAATGAGCAGTTCTTC
>TRBV5-5|-|TRBD1|TRBJ1-1
CASSLGQANTEAFF
TGTGCCAGCAGCTTAGGACAGGCCAACACTGAAGCTTTCTTT
>TRBV13|-|-|TRBJ1-4
CASSLRGNEKLFF
TGTGCCAGCAGCTTACGGGGGAATGAAAAACTGTTTTTT